This T cell receptor beta chain comes out of a study of T cells after yellow fever vaccination. It was through 5'RACE template switching that TCR cDNA was made, with a universal primer site and UMIs added. MiXCR, run by TCRdb on the 5' RACE reads, gives a single entry per CDR3 protein. The table has around 320,000 distinct CDR3 sequences, 8.7% seen once. The CDR3 runs 14 residues. J lost 0 bases, V lost 7 bases, and 4 bases had no gene match. This clonotype was picked up a small number of times. The sample here was CD4+ T cells sorted from PBMCs, taken 5 days after the yellow fever booster vaccination. V usage is TRBV12-3 or TRBV12-4 and J usage is TRBJ2-7; 9 bases line up with TRBD1. The receptor's source is a man between 18 and 29 years old who received the YFV17D yellow fever vaccine. This CDR3 reads CASTGTGSSYEQYF. The CDR3 DNA follows: TGTGCCAGCACCGGGACAGGGAGCTCCTACGAGCAGTACTTC.